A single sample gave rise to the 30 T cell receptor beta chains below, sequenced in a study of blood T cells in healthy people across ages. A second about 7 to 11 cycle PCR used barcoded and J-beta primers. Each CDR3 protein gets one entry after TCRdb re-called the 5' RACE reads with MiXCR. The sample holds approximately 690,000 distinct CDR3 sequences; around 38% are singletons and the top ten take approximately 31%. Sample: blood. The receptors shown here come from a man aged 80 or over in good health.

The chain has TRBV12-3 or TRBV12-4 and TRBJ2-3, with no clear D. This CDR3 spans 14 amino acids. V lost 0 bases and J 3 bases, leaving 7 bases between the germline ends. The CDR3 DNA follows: TGTGCCAGCAGTTTAGCCGCAGAGACAGATACGCAGTATTTT. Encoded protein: CASSLAAETDTQYF.

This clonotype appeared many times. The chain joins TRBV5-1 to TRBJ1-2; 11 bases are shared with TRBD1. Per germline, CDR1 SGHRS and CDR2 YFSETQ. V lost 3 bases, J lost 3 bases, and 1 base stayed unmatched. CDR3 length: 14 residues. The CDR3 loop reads CASSWTGGDYGYTF. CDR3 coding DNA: TGCGCCAGCAGCTGGACAGGGGGCGACTATGGCTACACCTTC.

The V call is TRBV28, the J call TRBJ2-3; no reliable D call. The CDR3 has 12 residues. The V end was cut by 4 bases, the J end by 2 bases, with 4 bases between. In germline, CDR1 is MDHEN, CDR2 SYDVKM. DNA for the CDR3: TGTGCCAGCAGTTCCCACACAGATACGCAGTATTTT. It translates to CASSSHTDTQYF.

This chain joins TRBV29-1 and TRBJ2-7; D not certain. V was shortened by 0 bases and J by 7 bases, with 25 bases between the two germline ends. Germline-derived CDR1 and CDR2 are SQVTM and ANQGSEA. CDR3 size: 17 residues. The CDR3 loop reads CSVEDQVAVSSYNEQYF. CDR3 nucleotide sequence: TGCAGCGTTGAAGATCAGGTGGCGGTGAGCTCCTACAATGAGCAGTACTTC.

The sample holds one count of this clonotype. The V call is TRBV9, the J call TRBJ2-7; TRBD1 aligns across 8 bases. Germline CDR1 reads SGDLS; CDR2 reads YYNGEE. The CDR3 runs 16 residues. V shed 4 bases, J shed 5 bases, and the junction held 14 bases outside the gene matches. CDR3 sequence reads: CASSSVTGAILDEQYF. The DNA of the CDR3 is TGTGCCAGCAGCTCGGTGACAGGGGCGATTCTGGACGAGCAGTACTTC.

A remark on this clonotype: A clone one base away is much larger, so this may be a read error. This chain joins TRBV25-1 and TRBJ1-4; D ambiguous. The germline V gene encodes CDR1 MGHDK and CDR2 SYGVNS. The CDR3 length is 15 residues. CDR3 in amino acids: CASSANFATNEKPFF. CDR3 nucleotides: TGTGCCAGCAGCGCTAATTTTGCAACTAATGAAAAACCGTTTTTT. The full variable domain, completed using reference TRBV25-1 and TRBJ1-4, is EADIYQTPRYLVIGTGKKITLECSQTMGHDKMYWYQQDPGMELHLIHYSYGVNSTEKGDLSSESTVSRIRTEHFPLTLESARPSHTSQYLCASSANFATNEKPFFGSGTQLSVL.

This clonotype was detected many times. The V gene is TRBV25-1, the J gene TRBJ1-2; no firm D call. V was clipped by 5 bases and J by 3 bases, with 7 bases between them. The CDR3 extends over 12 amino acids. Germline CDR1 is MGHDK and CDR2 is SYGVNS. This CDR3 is CASSRLDYGYTF. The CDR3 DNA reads TGTGCCAGCAGTCGTTTGGACTATGGCTACACCTTC.

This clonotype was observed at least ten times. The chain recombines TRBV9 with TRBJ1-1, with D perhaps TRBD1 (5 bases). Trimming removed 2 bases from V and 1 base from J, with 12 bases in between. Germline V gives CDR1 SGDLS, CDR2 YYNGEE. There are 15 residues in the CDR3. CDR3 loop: CASSVHGTTNTEAFF. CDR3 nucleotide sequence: TGTGCCAGCAGCGTCCATGGGACGACGAACACTGAAGCTTTCTTT.

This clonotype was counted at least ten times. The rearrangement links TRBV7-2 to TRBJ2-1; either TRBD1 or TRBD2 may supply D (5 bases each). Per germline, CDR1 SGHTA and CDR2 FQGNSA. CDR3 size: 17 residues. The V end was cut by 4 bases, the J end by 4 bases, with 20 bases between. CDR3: CASSSISGTLSYNEQFF. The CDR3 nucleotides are TGTGCCAGCAGCTCAATTTCCGGGACCCTTTCGTACAATGAGCAGTTCTTC.

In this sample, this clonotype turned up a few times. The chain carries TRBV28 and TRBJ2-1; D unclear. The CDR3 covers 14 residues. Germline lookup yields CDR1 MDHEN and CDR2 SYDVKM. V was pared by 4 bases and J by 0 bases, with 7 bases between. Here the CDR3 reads CASSYHSSYNEQFF. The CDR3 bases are TGTGCCAGCAGTTATCACAGCTCCTACAATGAGCAGTTCTTC.

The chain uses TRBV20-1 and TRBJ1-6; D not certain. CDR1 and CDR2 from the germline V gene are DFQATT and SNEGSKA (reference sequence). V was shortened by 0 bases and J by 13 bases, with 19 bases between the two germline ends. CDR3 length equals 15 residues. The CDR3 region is CSARENRRLWSPLHF. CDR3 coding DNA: TGCAGTGCTAGAGAGAATCGGAGGTTATGGTCGCCCCTCCACTTT.

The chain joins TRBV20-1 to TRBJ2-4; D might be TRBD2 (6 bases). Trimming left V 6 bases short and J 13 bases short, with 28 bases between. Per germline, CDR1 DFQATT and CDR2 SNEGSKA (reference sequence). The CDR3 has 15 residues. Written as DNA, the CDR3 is TGCAGTGCAATCGCCGGGAGCCCTAGGGTTGATGAGCAGTACTTC. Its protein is CSAIAGSPRVDEQYF.

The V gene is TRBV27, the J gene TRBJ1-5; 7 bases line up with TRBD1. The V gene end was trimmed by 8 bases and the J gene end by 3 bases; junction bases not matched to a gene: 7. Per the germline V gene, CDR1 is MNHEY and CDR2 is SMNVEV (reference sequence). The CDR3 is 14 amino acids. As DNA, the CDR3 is TGTGCCAGCCGCCGGGACAGACTCAATCAGCCCCAGCATTTT. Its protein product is CASRRDRLNQPQHF.

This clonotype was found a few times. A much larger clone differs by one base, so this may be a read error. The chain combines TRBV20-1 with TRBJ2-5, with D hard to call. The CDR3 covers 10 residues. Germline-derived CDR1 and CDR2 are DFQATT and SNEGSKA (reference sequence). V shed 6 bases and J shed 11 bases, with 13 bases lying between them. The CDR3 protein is CSARKDEQYF. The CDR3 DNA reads TGCAGTGCCCGCAAGGATGAGCAGTACTTC.

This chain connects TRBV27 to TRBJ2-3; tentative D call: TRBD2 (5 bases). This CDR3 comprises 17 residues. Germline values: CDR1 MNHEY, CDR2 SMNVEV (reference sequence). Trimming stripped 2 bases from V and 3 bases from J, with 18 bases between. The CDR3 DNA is TGTGCCAGCAGTTTACTAGCATTCTCGAAAACGACAGATACGCAGTATTTT. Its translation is CASSLLAFSKTTDTQYF.

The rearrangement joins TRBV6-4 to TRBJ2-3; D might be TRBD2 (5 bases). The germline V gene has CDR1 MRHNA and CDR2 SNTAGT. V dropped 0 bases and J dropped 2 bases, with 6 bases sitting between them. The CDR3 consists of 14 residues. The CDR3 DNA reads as TGTGCCAGCAGTGACTCAGCGGCCACAGATACGCAGTATTTT. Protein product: CASSDSAATDTQYF.

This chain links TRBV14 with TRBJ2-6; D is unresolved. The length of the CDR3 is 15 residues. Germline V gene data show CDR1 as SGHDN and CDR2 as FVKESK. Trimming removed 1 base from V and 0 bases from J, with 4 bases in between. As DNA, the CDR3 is TGTGCCAGCAGCCAAGTGTTCTCTGGGGCCAACGTCCTGACTTTC. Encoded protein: CASSQVFSGANVLTF.

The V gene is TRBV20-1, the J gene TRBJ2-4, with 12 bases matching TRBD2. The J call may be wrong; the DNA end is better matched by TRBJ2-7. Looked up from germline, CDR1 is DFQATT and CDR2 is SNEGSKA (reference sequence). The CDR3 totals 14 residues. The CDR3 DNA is TGCAGTGCTAGGGCTAGCGGGGGGGTCTACGAGCAGTACTTC. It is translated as CSARASGGVYEQYF.

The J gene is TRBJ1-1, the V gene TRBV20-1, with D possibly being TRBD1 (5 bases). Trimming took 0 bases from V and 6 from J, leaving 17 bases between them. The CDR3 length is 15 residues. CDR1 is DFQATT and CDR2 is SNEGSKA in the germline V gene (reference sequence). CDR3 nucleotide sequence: TGCAGTGCTAGAGATCCGATAAGGGGCCTGGCTGAAGCTTTCTTT. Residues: CSARDPIRGLAEAFF.

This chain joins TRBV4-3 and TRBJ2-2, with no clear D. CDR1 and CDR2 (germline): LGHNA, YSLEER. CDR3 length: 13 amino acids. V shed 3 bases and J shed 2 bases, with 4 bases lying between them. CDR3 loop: CASSQDNTGELFF. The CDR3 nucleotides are TGCGCCAGCAGCCAGGATAACACCGGGGAGCTGTTTTTT.

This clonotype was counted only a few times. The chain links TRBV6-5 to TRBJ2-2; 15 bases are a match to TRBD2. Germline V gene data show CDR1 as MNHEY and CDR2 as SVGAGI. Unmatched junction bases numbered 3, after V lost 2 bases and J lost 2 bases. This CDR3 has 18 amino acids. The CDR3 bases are TGTGCCAGCAGTTACGGACTAGCGGGGGGGCAAAACACCGGGGAGCTGTTTTTT. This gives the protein CASSYGLAGGQNTGELFF.

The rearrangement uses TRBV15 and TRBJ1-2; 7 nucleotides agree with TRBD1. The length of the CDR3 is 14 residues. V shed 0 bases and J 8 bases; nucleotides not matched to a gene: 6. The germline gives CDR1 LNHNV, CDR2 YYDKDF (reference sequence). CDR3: CATSRDRGSGGYTF. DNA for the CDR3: TGTGCCACCAGCAGAGACAGGGGGTCGGGGGGCTACACCTTC.

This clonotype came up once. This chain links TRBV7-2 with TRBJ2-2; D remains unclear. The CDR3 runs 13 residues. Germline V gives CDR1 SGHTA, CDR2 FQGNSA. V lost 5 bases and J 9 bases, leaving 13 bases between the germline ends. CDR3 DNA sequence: TGTGCCAGCAGCATAAAACGGTCCAGGGAGCTGTTTTTT. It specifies CASSIKRSRELFF.

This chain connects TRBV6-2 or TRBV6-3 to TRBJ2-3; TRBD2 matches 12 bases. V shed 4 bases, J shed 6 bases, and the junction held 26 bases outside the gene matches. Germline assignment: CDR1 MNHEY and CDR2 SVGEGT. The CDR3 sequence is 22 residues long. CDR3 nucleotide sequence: TGTGCCAGCAGTTCTTATTACGCCGCCCCGAGACTAGCGGGGGCCAGCAGGGATACGCAGTATTTT. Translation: CASSSYYAAPRLAGASRDTQYF.

CDR3 bases: TGTGCCAGCAGCGCATCGAGCTCCTATAATTCACCCCTCCACTTT. Protein product: CASSASSSYNSPLHF. The V call is TRBV9, the J call TRBJ1-6; no clear D gene. Germline V lookup: CDR1 SGDLS, CDR2 YYNGEE. Trimming stripped 3 bases from V and 0 bases from J, with 7 bases between. The CDR3 consists of 15 residues.

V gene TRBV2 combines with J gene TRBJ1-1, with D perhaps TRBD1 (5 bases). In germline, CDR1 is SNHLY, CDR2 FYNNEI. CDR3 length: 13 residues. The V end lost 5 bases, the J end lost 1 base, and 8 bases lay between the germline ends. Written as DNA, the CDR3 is TGTGCCAGCAGTTGGGGGAAGAACACTGAAGCTTTCTTT. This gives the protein CASSWGKNTEAFF.

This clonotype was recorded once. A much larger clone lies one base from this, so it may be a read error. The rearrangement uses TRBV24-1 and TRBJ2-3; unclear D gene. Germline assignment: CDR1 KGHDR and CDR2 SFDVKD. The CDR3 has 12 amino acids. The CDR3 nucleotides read TGTGCCACCAGGGATTACGGCAATACGCAGTATTTT. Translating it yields CATRDYGNTQYF.

The CDR3 is CASSKEVGAYNEQFF. The CDR3 DNA sequence: TGTGCCAGCAGCAAGGAAGTGGGGGCCTACAATGAGCAGTTCTTC. This chain links TRBV11-3 with TRBJ2-1; D may be TRBD1 or TRBD2 (5 bases each). This CDR3 is 15 amino acids long. Trimming removed 5 bases from V and 2 bases from J, with 13 bases in between. The germline V gene encodes CDR1 SGHNT and CDR2 YENEEA.

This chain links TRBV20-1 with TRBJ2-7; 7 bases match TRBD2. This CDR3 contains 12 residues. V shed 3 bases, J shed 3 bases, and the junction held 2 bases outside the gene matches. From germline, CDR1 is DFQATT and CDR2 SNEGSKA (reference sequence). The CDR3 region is CSASREGYEQYF. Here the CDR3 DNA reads TGCAGTGCTAGTAGGGAGGGCTACGAGCAGTACTTC.

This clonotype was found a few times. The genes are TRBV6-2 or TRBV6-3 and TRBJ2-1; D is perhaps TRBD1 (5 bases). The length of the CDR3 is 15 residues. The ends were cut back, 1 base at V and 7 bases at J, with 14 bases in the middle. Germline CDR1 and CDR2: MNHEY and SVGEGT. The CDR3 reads CASSYWGRSTNEQFF. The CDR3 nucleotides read TGTGCCAGCAGTTACTGGGGCCGGAGCACTAATGAGCAGTTCTTC.